This entry describes one TCR beta chain. The data derive from a study of blood T cell repertoires in COVID-19. Study details: COVID-19 samples collected from the United States, Italy and Spain covered acute and convalescent phases.

Only in-frame clones appear in the TCRdb table, and some are missing; sequencing was by immunoSEQ multiplex PCR. The profile shows roughly 39,000 clones, approximately 91% of them singletons. Germline V lookup: CDR1 LGHNT, CDR2 FRNRAP. The CDR3 has 14 residues. V gave up 7 bases and J gave up 8 bases; unmatched junction bases: 7. The sample consisted of peripheral blood. This sequence joins TRBV12-5 and TRBJ2-1; 11 bases are a match to TRBD1. This receptor was identified in a human donor in a cohort sampled during active COVID-19. This CDR3 reads CASALGQGVYEQFF. The CDR3 DNA follows: TGTGCTAGTGCCCTGGGACAGGGGGTGTATGAGCAGTTCTTC.